The 19 T cell receptor beta chains below were found in one sample sequenced in a study of blood T cell repertoires in COVID-19. Assay: immunoSEQ multiplex PCR; the TCRdb copy retains only in-frame clones and omits some. The repertoire holds 250,000 to 300,000 clones, with over 75% as singletons. Sequencing used PBMCs or T cells enriched from blood (not recorded which). Every receptor here comes from a woman aged 25 to 39 who had recovered from COVID-19.

The V gene is TRBV2, the J gene TRBJ1-1; D uncertain. Trimming shortened V by 7 bases and J by 9 bases, and 12 bases separated the two germline ends. Germline-derived CDR1 and CDR2 are SNHLY and FYNNEI. The CDR3 extends over 11 amino acids. CDR3 nucleotides: TGTGCCAGCACGGCGGTGGCTCAAGCTTTCTTT. It translates to CASTAVAQAFF. The full variable domain, completed using reference TRBV2 and TRBJ1-1, is EPEVTQTPSHQVTQMGQEVILRCVPISNHLYFYWYRQILGQKVEFLVSFYNNEISEKSEIFDDQFSVERPDGSNFTLKIRSTKLEDSAMYFCASTAVAQAFFGQGTRLTVV.

The chain carries TRBV5-5 and TRBJ2-7, with 9 bases fitting TRBD1. Losses at the gene ends were 4 bases for V and 1 base for J; bases not matched to a gene: 9. The CDR3 sequence is 16 residues long. Germline loops: CDR1 SGHKS, CDR2 YYEKEE (reference sequence). Here the CDR3 DNA reads TGTGCCAGCAGCAGACCACAGGGGGCAGTATCCTACGAGCAGTACTTC. Translating gives CASSRPQGAVSYEQYF.

The chain has TRBV10-3 and TRBJ1-2, with TRBD1 matching 8 bases. The CDR3 is 16 amino acids. Germline trimming cut 8 bases from V and 1 base from J; bases unmatched to any gene: 12. CDR1 is ENHRY, CDR2 SYGVKD, per germline. The CDR3 loop reads CAIGGKDRANNYGYTF. The DNA for the CDR3 is TGTGCCATCGGGGGGAAGGACAGGGCCAATAACTATGGCTACACCTTC.

Of note for this clone: A junction boundary mismatches the germline segment, possibly from a read error. V gene TRBV12-5 combines with J gene TRBJ1-1, with a weak D call TRBD1 (5 bases). CDR1 and CDR2 from the germline V gene are LGHNT and FRNRAP. The CDR3 contains 10 residues. In DNA form, the CDR3 reads TGTGCCAGTGGAGGGGCAGAAGCTTTCTTT. This encodes CASGGAEAFF.

The chain has TRBV27 and TRBJ2-5, with 7 bases lining up with TRBD2. The CDR3 is 15 amino acids. V shed 6 bases and J 0 bases; nucleotides not matched to a gene: 7. Germline CDR1 reads MNHEY; CDR2 reads SMNVEV (reference sequence). The CDR3, as DNA: TGTGCCAGCAGCACCCGGGAGGTGGACCAAGAGACCCAGTACTTC. Its translation: CASSTREVDQETQYF.

The genes are TRBV9 and TRBJ1-3; D is undetermined. The V end was cut by 0 bases, the J end by 3 bases, with 13 bases between. Germline V CDR1 and CDR2: SGDLS, YYNGEE. CDR3 length: 16 residues. DNA of the CDR3: TGTGCCAGCAGCGTAGAGGGAGACGCAGGTGGAAACACCATATATTTT. Protein sequence: CASSVEGDAGGNTIYF. The full variable domain, its missing parts supplied by reference TRBV9 and TRBJ1-3, is DSGVTQTPKHLITATGQRVTLRCSPRSGDLSVYWYQQSLDQGLQFLIQYYNGEERAKGNILERFSAQQFPDLHSELNLSSLELGDSALYFCASSVEGDAGGNTIYFGEGSWLTVV.

The genes are TRBV28 and TRBJ2-5, with D unclear. Trimming left V 3 bases short and J 5 bases short, with 10 bases between. The CDR3 contains 13 residues. Germline lookup yields CDR1 MDHEN and CDR2 SYDVKM. CDR3 in amino acids: CASSFVRWETQYF. CDR3 coding DNA: TGTGCCAGCAGTTTTGTGAGATGGGAGACCCAGTACTTC.

The V gene is TRBV5-4, the J gene TRBJ1-1, with 10 bases lining up with TRBD1. CDR1 and CDR2 (germline): SGHNT, YYREEE (reference sequence). The CDR3 extends over 14 amino acids. The J segment lost 8 bases and the V segment lost 4 bases, leaving 8 bases of the junction unmatched. The CDR3 nucleotides are TGTGCCAGCAGCGGGGGGGGACAGGGGATCGAAGCTTTCTTT. It encodes CASSGGGQGIEAFF.

The table lists this clone with a count of one. The chain links TRBV18 to TRBJ1-1, with D tentatively TRBD1 (5 bases). The CDR3 is 14 amino acids. Germline CDR1 KGHSH, CDR2 LQKENI. Trimming took 6 bases from V and 4 from J, leaving 15 bases between them. CDR3 sequence (DNA): TGTGCCAGCTCGCCCAGGGACTGGGCCACTGAAGCTTTCTTT. Translation: CASSPRDWATEAFF.

This clone has just one count. V and J are TRBV25-1 and TRBJ1-2, with D uncertain. Germline values: CDR1 MGHDK, CDR2 SYGVNS. This CDR3 is 15 amino acids long. Trimming stripped 6 bases from V and 4 bases from J, with 18 bases between. DNA for the CDR3: TGTGCCAGCAGGGAACGCGGGAGTGGCGGCTATGGCTACACCTTC. It specifies CASRERGSGGYGYTF.

V gene TRBV9 combines with J gene TRBJ1-2, with 8 bases fitting TRBD1. This CDR3 has 14 residues. From germline, CDR1 is SGDLS and CDR2 YYNGEE. Germline trimming cut 4 bases from V and 4 bases from J; bases unmatched to any gene: 6. DNA of the CDR3: TGTGCCAGCAGCCCACGGACAGGGCTCTATGGCTACACCTTC. Amino acid sequence: CASSPRTGLYGYTF.

In its sample, this clone was seen once. The chain combines TRBV7-9 with TRBJ2-1; the match to TRBD2 covers 8 bases. Trimming at V came to 2 bases and at J to 6 bases, leaving 9 bases not matched to a gene. The CDR3 runs 16 residues. CDR1 and CDR2 (germline): SEHNR, FQNEAQ (reference sequence). The DNA of the CDR3 is TGTGCCAGCAGCTTATTCAGCGGGAGACTTTCCAATGAGCAGTTCTTC. Translation gives CASSLFSGRLSNEQFF.

This clone was found once. This chain links TRBV7-8 with TRBJ2-2; TRBD1 might be the D (5 bases). V was shortened by 5 bases and J by 5 bases, with 9 bases between the two germline ends. Germline V gives CDR1 SGHVS, CDR2 FQNEAQ. CDR3 size: 13 residues. In DNA, the CDR3 is TGTGCCAGCAGCCTGACAGTTACCGGGGAGCTGTTTTTT. Its translation is CASSLTVTGELFF.

The chain couples TRBV7-8 to TRBJ2-2, with 10 positions matching TRBD2. J was trimmed by 1 base and V by 1 base; bases with no gene match: 3. The CDR3 length is 17 residues. Germline CDR1 SGHVS, CDR2 FQNEAQ. CDR3 coding DNA: TGTGCCAGCAGCTTAGACCTAGCGGGGGAGAACACCGGGGAGCTGTTTTTT. Translation: CASSLDLAGENTGELFF. Full variable domain (outside the CDR3, taken from reference TRBV7-8 and TRBJ2-2): GAGVSQSPRYKVAKRGQDVALRCDPISGHVSLFWYQQALGQGPEFLTYFQNEAQLDKSGLPSDRFFAERPEGSVSTLKIQRTQQEDSAVYLCASSLDLAGENTGELFFGEGSRLTVL.

V usage is TRBV6-2 or TRBV6-3 and J usage is TRBJ1-6, with D perhaps matching TRBD1 (6 bases). Germline CDR1 is MNHEY and CDR2 is SVGEGT. CDR3 length equals 15 residues. Trimming took off 5 bases at V and 9 bases at J, with 17 bases between the two ends. CDR3 region: CASSTDRNRPSPLHF. The CDR3 coding sequence is TGTGCCAGCAGTACTGACAGGAACCGCCCTTCACCCCTCCACTTT.

This chain joins TRBV13 and TRBJ2-2, with 7 bases fitting TRBD2. This CDR3 region has 15 residues. The V gene end was trimmed by 7 bases and the J gene end by 0 bases; junction bases not matched to a gene: 5. CDR1 PRHDT and CDR2 FYEKMQ come from the germline V gene (reference sequence). CDR3 loop: CASTLADTNTGELFF. CDR3 bases: TGTGCCAGCACCCTAGCGGATACGAACACCGGGGAGCTGTTTTTT. Based on the CDR3 plus reference TRBV13 and TRBJ2-2, the full variable domain is AAGVIQSPRHLIKEKRETATLKCYPIPRHDTVYWYQQGPGQDPQFLISFYEKMQSDKGSIPDRFSAQQFSDYHSELNMSSLELGDSALYFCASTLADTNTGELFFGEGSRLTVL.

This clone was found once. This chain links TRBV27 with TRBJ1-5; D may be TRBD1 (6 bases). V was pared by 6 bases and J by 1 base, with 19 bases between. This CDR3 region has 17 residues. Germline loops: CDR1 MNHEY, CDR2 SMNVEV (reference sequence). CDR3 region: CASSPGTRGLSNQPQHF. CDR3 DNA sequence: TGTGCCAGCAGCCCTGGGACAAGGGGTCTGAGCAATCAGCCCCAGCATTTT.

The chain recombines TRBV5-4 with TRBJ2-1; maybe TRBD1 (5 bases). The CDR3 runs to 13 residues. The ends were cut back, 0 bases at V and 7 bases at J, with 8 bases in the middle. Per the germline V gene, CDR1 is SGHNT and CDR2 is YYREEE (reference sequence). CDR3 loop: CASSLADKNEQFF. The DNA of the CDR3 is TGTGCCAGCAGCTTGGCGGACAAAAATGAGCAGTTCTTC.

The V and J genes are TRBV7-3 and TRBJ2-3; TRBD2 agrees at 12 bases. Germline V gene lookup returns CDR1 SGHTA and CDR2 FQGTGA. CDR3 length equals 19 residues. With 5 bases clipped from V and 4 bases from J, the junction kept 16 bases outside the gene matches. The CDR3 spells CASSLGFLAGGPIADTQYF. The CDR3, as DNA: TGTGCCAGCAGCCTTGGATTCCTAGCGGGAGGGCCTATAGCAGATACGCAGTATTTT.